The next 2 T cell receptor beta chains were all read from a single sample in a study of identical twins. Each CDR3 protein gets one entry after TCRdb re-called the 5' RACE reads with MiXCR. The repertoire includes about 700,000 distinct CDR3 sequences, 8.5% to 9% of them detected once, and around 0.98% sits in the top ten. Another study also made use of these data, one on yellow fever vaccine responses in identical twins.

The sequencing sample was made of PBMCs. These receptors were collected from a woman between 18 and 29 years old in good health.

This clonotype has just a few counts. The CDR3 loop reads CAISDGKTSGLATQYF. The CDR3 bases are TGTGCCATCAGTGACGGCAAGACTAGCGGTCTGGCGACCCAGTACTTC. This chain connects TRBV10-3 to TRBJ2-5; 9 positions agree with TRBD2. Germline lookup yields CDR1 ENHRY and CDR2 SYGVKD. Trimming took 3 bases from V and 7 from J; bases not matched to a gene: 12. The CDR3 totals 16 residues.

V is TRBV9 and J is TRBJ2-3; TRBD2 matches 12 bases. J was trimmed by 5 bases and V by 0 bases; bases with no gene match: 13. Germline loops: CDR1 SGDLS, CDR2 YYNGEE. CDR3 length: 19 residues. The CDR3 reads CASSVAPPVSSGGEDTQYF. For the CDR3, the DNA is TGTGCCAGCAGCGTAGCCCCACCCGTATCTAGCGGGGGGGAAGATACGCAGTATTTT.